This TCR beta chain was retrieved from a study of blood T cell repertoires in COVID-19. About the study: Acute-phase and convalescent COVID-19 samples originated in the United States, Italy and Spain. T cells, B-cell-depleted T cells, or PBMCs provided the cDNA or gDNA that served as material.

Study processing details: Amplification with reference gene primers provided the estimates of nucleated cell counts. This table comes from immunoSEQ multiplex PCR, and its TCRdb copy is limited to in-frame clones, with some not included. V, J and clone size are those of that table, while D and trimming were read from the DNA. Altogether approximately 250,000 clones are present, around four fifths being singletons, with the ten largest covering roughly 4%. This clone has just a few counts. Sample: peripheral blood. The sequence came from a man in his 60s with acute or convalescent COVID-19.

The CDR3 nucleotides are TGTGCCAGCAGCCCCGTGCAGGTTGAAGCTTTCTTT. Its translation: CASSPVQVEAFF. The chain recombines TRBV7-9 with TRBJ1-1; no firm D call. The CDR3 length is 12 residues. CDR1 and CDR2 from the germline V gene are SEHNR and FQNEAQ (reference sequence). The germline V and J ends were trimmed by 5 bases and 7 bases, with 11 bases remaining between them.